These 26 T cell receptor beta chains came from one sample sequenced in a study of vaccination and CD4 T cells after COVID-19. Time point of the sample: late sampling 161 to 241 days after vaccination in a few convalescent patients. Indicated treatment: approximately 11-day PBMC culture with coronavirus spike peptide pools or control peptides (ViraFEST assay). These receptors' targets are unknown. Sequenced with the Oncomine TCR Beta short-read assay was DNA taken from cultured CD4+ T cells. Via MiXCR, TCRdb re-called the PCR reads, giving one row per CDR3 protein. In the table there are fewer than 20,000 distinct CDR3 sequences, around 40% of which are singletons. The sample in question was CD4+ T cells from blood, cultured in vitro, obtained about 7 months after SARS-CoV-2 vaccination. All receptors come from a human donor who had recovered from COVID-19.

The J gene is TRBJ2-5, the V gene TRBV21-1; TRBD2 was called by the table and not checked on the DNA. TRBV21-1 is flagged as a pseudogene. This CDR3 has 16 amino acids. CDR3: CASSPWTSGREETQYF. Here the CDR3 DNA reads TGTGCCAGCAGCCCCTGGACTAGCGGGAGGGAAGAGACCCAGTACTTC.

This clonotype showed up just a few times. J is TRBJ2-1 and V is TRBV19; D is unclear. The CDR3 has 16 residues. Per the germline V gene, CDR1 is LNHDA and CDR2 is SQIVND (reference sequence). V lost 3 bases and J 1 base, leaving 13 bases between the germline ends. CDR3 coding DNA: TGTGCCAGTAGTATTCGGAGTACCCTTTCCTACAATGAGCAGTTCTTC. Translating gives CASSIRSTLSYNEQFF.

A single count supports this clonotype. The rearrangement uses TRBV20-1 and TRBJ2-5, with 11 nucleotides matching TRBD2. Germline values: CDR1 DFQATT, CDR2 SNEGSKA (reference sequence). The CDR3 extends over 13 amino acids. With 2 bases clipped from V and 4 bases from J, the junction kept 0 bases outside the gene matches. In nucleotides, the CDR3 is TGCAGTGCTAGACTAGCGGGGGGAGAGACCCAGTACTTC. It translates to CSARLAGGETQYF.

This clonotype was observed a handful of times. The chain carries TRBV20-1 and TRBJ2-7; 10 bases fit TRBD1. Germline V gene sequence: CDR1 DFQATT, CDR2 SNEGSKA (reference sequence). This CDR3 has 15 residues. Trimming removed 0 bases from V and 7 bases from J; junction bases left unmatched: 9. CDR3 in amino acids: CSARDRRQGADEQYF. CDR3 bases: TGCAGTGCTAGAGATCGGAGACAGGGGGCGGATGAGCAGTACTTC.

This chain joins TRBV7-9 and TRBJ1-6; D might be TRBD1 (6 bases). From germline, CDR1 is SEHNR and CDR2 FQNEAQ (reference sequence). Trimming cost V 1 base and J 14 bases, with 12 bases left between them. The CDR3 is 13 amino acids. The CDR3, as DNA: TGTGCCAGCAGCTTAGGAGACAGGCCCACCCTCCACTTT. Its protein is CASSLGDRPTLHF.

The chain has TRBV11-3 and TRBJ1-2; possible D gene TRBD1, 5 bases. Between the trimmed V and J ends, which lost 3 bases and 3 bases, there was a span of 8 bases. CDR3 length equals 13 residues. From germline, CDR1 is SGHNT and CDR2 YENEEA. CDR3 loop: CASSLRQHYGYTF. CDR3 bases: TGTGCCAGCAGCTTGAGACAGCACTATGGCTACACCTTC.

The genes are TRBV6-1 and TRBJ1-2; D unclear. The CDR3 has 14 residues. Deletions cut 6 bases from V and 8 bases from J, with 19 bases between. Germline V gene data show CDR1 as MNHNS and CDR2 as SASEGT. CDR3 DNA sequence: TGTGCCAGCAGCCAGGCGGAGGTTTGGTACGGCTACACCTTC. This codes for CASSQAEVWYGYTF.

This chain connects TRBV7-2 to TRBJ1-4; D possibly corresponds to TRBD1 (6 bases). Trimming removed 1 base at V and 3 bases at J, with 6 bases between. The germline V gene has CDR1 SGHTA and CDR2 FQGNSA. This CDR3 contains 14 residues. The CDR3 bases are TGTGCCAGCAGCTTAGGGACAGCTAATGAAAAACTGTTTTTT. It is translated as CASSLGTANEKLFF.

This clonotype has more than one count but fewer than ten. The chain is built from TRBV27 and TRBJ2-3; 9 nucleotides match TRBD2. Trimming cost V 6 bases and J 2 bases; bases outside gene matches: 9. The length of the CDR3 is 16 residues. Per the germline V gene, CDR1 is MNHEY and CDR2 is SMNVEV (reference sequence). DNA for the CDR3: TGTGCCAGCAGGGGACTAGCAGATCGAATCACAGATACGCAGTATTTT. Translation gives CASRGLADRITDTQYF.

This sequence joins TRBV7-6 and TRBJ1-3; D may be TRBD1 (6 bases). The germline V gene encodes CDR1 SGHVS and CDR2 FNYEAQ. The CDR3 runs 17 residues. Trimming took off 4 bases at V and 0 bases at J, with 16 bases between the two ends. CDR3 amino acids: CASSWGGGRRSGNTIYF. In DNA form, the CDR3 reads TGTGCCAGCAGCTGGGGAGGGGGGCGACGCTCTGGAAACACCATATATTTT.

This clonotype was detected only a few times. The V and J genes are TRBV11-3 and TRBJ2-7, with D tentatively TRBD1 (7 bases). V was pared by 6 bases and J by 6 bases, with 21 bases between. This CDR3 contains 15 residues. Germline V gene sequence: CDR1 SGHNT, CDR2 YENEEA. CDR3 DNA sequence: TGTGCCAGCAGGCGTCAACCAGGGGGAGGTGGCGAGCAGTACTTC. This codes for CASRRQPGGGGEQYF.

This clonotype was seen more than once but under ten times. The genes are TRBV7-2 and TRBJ2-7, with D tentatively TRBD2 (6 bases). Trimming removed 5 bases from V and 5 bases from J, with 13 bases in between. Germline CDR1 SGHTA, CDR2 FQGNSA. The CDR3 contains 13 residues. The CDR3 sequence: CASSLGGKNEQYF. CDR3 sequence (DNA): TGTGCCAGCAGCCTCGGGGGTAAGAACGAGCAGTACTTC.

This clonotype has only a few counts. The CDR3 reads CASGRSVRNTEAFF. Here the CDR3 DNA reads TGTGCCAGCGGGCGAAGTGTGAGGAACACTGAAGCTTTCTTT. V is TRBV2 and J is TRBJ1-1, with no clear D. The CDR3 sequence is 14 residues long. Trimming took off 8 bases at V and 1 base at J, with 14 bases between the two ends. CDR1 SNHLY and CDR2 FYNNEI come from the germline V gene.

The CDR3 here is CASSLVTAGQETQYF. The CDR3 nucleotides read TGTGCCAGCAGCTTAGTTACAGCGGGGCAAGAGACCCAGTACTTC. This rearrangement joins TRBV11-2 to TRBJ2-5; 7 bases agree with TRBD2. CDR1 and CDR2 from the germline V gene are SGHAT and FQNNGV. V lost 1 base and J lost 2; bases outside the gene matches: 4. CDR3 size: 15 residues.

This chain joins TRBV19 and TRBJ1-5; TRBD1 aligns across 9 bases. V shed 5 bases and J 6 bases; nucleotides not matched to a gene: 11. Germline lookup yields CDR1 LNHDA and CDR2 SQIVND (reference sequence). The CDR3 length is 16 residues. In DNA, the CDR3 is TGTGCCAGTAGTGCGGGGTTGGGACAGGGTGGTCAGCCCCAGCATTTT. Translation gives CASSAGLGQGGQPQHF.

The chain is built from TRBV12-3 or TRBV12-4 and TRBJ2-5; TRBD1 agrees at 7 bases. The CDR3 is 14 residues long. The ends lost 4 bases at V and 5 bases at J; junction bases unmatched: 7. The CDR3: CASSSNRGSETQYF. In nucleotides, the CDR3 is TGTGCCAGCAGTTCTAACAGGGGATCGGAGACCCAGTACTTC.

Only a few counts were recorded for this clonotype. The J gene is TRBJ2-5, the V gene TRBV27; no clear D gene. CDR1 is MNHEY and CDR2 is SMNVEV in the germline V gene (reference sequence). There are 16 residues in the CDR3. Trimming cost V 2 bases and J 6 bases, with 19 bases left between them. The CDR3 nucleotides are TGTGCCAGCAGTTTAAGGTTCATAACGGGTAGAAAGACCCAGTACTTC. This gives the protein CASSLRFITGRKTQYF.

The chain employs TRBV6-6 and TRBJ2-7; 9 bases fit TRBD2. The germline V gene has CDR1 MNHNY and CDR2 SVGAGI (reference sequence). The ends lost 0 bases at V and 4 bases at J; junction bases unmatched: 7. This CDR3 region has 16 residues. CDR3 loop: CASSYSGSSGDYEQYF. The CDR3 DNA is TGTGCCAGCAGTTACTCGGGGTCTAGCGGGGATTACGAGCAGTACTTC.

The chain combines TRBV27 with TRBJ1-1; the D is unclear. The V gene's germline CDR1 is MNHEY and CDR2 SMNVEV (reference sequence). The CDR3 covers 13 residues. V was cut by 4 bases and J by 4 bases, with 10 bases left in between. CDR3 sequence: CASSSIAGTEAFF. The CDR3 nucleotides are TGTGCCAGCAGTTCCATTGCTGGCACTGAAGCTTTCTTT.

This clonotype turned up a few times. The J gene is TRBJ1-6, the V gene TRBV19, with no clear D. This CDR3 region has 14 residues. V lost 3 bases and J 4 bases, leaving 7 bases between the germline ends. Germline CDR1 LNHDA, CDR2 SQIVND (reference sequence). The CDR3 sequence is CASSIRKYNSPLHF. The CDR3 nucleotides read TGTGCCAGTAGTATTCGAAAGTATAATTCACCCCTCCACTTT.

This chain links TRBV7-3 with TRBJ2-3; TRBD2 is a possible D gene (6 bases). CDR1 is SGHTA and CDR2 is FQGTGA in the germline V gene. The length of the CDR3 is 15 residues. V gave up 4 bases and J gave up 1 base, with 12 bases separating them. CDR3 DNA: TGTGCCAGCAGCTCCGGGGGAGCGGGCACAGATACGCAGTATTTT. This gives the protein CASSSGGAGTDTQYF. Drawing the rest from reference TRBV7-3 and TRBJ2-3, the complete variable domain is GAGVSQTPSNKVTEKGKYVELRCDPISGHTALYWYRQSLGQGPEFLIYFQGTGAADDSGLPNDRFFAVRPEGSVSTLKIQRTERGDSAVYLCASSSGGAGTDTQYFGPGTRLTVL.

The chain employs TRBV6-4 and TRBJ1-4; D unresolved. CDR1 and CDR2 from the germline V gene are MRHNA and SNTAGT. The V and J ends lost 0 bases and 8 bases respectively, with 10 bases between them. The CDR3 spans 14 residues. CDR3 loop: CASSDSTQEEKLFF. In nucleotides, the CDR3 is TGTGCCAGCAGTGACTCGACCCAGGAGGAAAAACTGTTTTTT.

The V and J genes are TRBV6-1 and TRBJ1-6; tentatively, D is TRBD1 (5 bases). CDR3 length: 17 residues. Looked up from germline, CDR1 is MNHNS and CDR2 is SASEGT. V lost 2 bases to trimming and J lost 7 bases, with 18 bases between them. The DNA for the CDR3 is TGTGCCAGCAGTGAACAAACATTTGCGGGGGACAATTCACCCCTCCACTTT. Translated: CASSEQTFAGDNSPLHF.

This clonotype occurred a few times. This sequence joins TRBV20-1 and TRBJ1-2, with D maybe TRBD1 (6 bases). The ends were cut back, 0 bases at V and 2 bases at J, with 10 bases in the middle. This CDR3 has 14 residues. Looked up from germline, CDR1 is DFQATT and CDR2 is SNEGSKA (reference sequence). DNA for the CDR3: TGCAGTGCTAGAGATGCAGGGGCGAACTATGGCTACACCTTC. It encodes CSARDAGANYGYTF.

The gene calls are TRBV7-9 and TRBJ1-3; D perhaps matches TRBD1 (5 bases). The germline CDR1 and CDR2 sequences are SEHNR and FQNEAQ (reference sequence). Trimming shortened V by 2 bases and J by 0 bases, and 14 bases separated the two germline ends. The CDR3 sequence is 17 residues long. In DNA form, the CDR3 reads TGTGCCAGCAGCTTAACACAGGCCCTACCCTCTGGAAACACCATATATTTT. Protein sequence: CASSLTQALPSGNTIYF.

The J gene is TRBJ2-1, the V gene TRBV24-1; D is possibly TRBD1 or TRBD2 (5 bases each). The CDR3 spans 15 residues. Per the germline V gene, CDR1 is KGHDR and CDR2 is SFDVKD. V lost 0 bases, J lost 10 bases, and 15 bases lay in between. CDR3: CATSDLRYFGGEQFF. In DNA, the CDR3 is TGTGCCACCAGTGATTTGAGGTATTTTGGGGGAGAGCAGTTCTTC.